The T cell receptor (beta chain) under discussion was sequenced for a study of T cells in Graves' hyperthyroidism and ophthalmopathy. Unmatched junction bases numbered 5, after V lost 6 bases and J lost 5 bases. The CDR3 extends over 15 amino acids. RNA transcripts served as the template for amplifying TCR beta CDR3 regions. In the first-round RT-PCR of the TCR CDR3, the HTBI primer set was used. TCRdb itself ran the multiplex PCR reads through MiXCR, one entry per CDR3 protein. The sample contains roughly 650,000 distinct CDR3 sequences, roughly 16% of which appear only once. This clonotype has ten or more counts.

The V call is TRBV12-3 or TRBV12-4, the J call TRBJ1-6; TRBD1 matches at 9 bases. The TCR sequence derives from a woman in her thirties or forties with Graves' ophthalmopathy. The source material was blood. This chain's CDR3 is CASSEGQGHNSPLHF. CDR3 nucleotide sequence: TGTGCCAGCAGCGAGGGACAGGGTCATAATTCACCCCTCCACTTT.